The clone carrying this T cell receptor beta chain has a handful of counts. Its antigen is unidentified. The data derive from a study of circulating tumor DNA in untreated peripheral T-cell lymphoma. Before treatment, baseline tumor tissue was collected for sequencing. General study results and limits: Baseline tissues yielded 86% and baseline serum roughly 61% tumor-specific clonotype detection.

The assay was immunoSEQ multiplex PCR, and TCRdb's table has in-frame clones only and misses some. The sample has approximately 6,600 clones; about 60% are singletons. This CDR3 is 15 amino acids long. Germline V gives CDR1 MNHGY, CDR2 SAAAGT. V was cut by 5 bases and J by 0 bases, with 13 bases left in between. The chain carries TRBV6-8 and TRBJ1-1; the D gene is possibly TRBD1 (5 bases). The receptor comes from a human donor with peripheral T-cell lymphoma. The sample was tumor tissue. CDR3 sequence reads: CASSRDGLMNTEAFF. The CDR3 DNA follows: TGTGCCAGCAGTAGGGACGGACTCATGAACACTGAAGCTTTCTTT.